A selection of T cell receptor beta chains follows, all from one sample in a study of blood T cell repertoires in COVID-19. Assay used: immunoSEQ multiplex PCR; TCRdb lists only in-frame clones, some missing. The table has about 270,000 clones, approximately 82% seen once; the top ten hold roughly 3%. Sequenced input: peripheral blood. These receptors came from a woman in her late teens or twenties with acute or convalescent COVID-19. CDR3s include the opening cysteine and the closing phenylalanine or tryptophan. The D gene is left open where the match is weak. Rows may omit the clone size; those that give it use once, few, many or a size class.

V	size	J	D	CDR3	DNA
TRBV28	.	TRBJ2-2	TRBD1	CASSWTGDAPGELFF	TGTGCCAGCAGTTGGACAGGGGACGCACCCGGGGAGCTGTTTTTT
TRBV6-1	.	TRBJ1-2	TRBD1	CASSGGGGTDREQYGYTF	TGTGCCAGCAGTGGAGGGGGCGGAACCGACCGAGAACAGTATGGCTACACCTTC
TRBV28	.	TRBJ1-5	.	CASSLRQPNQPQHF	TGTGCCAGCAGTTTAAGACAGCCAAATCAGCCCCAGCATTTT
TRBV4-1	.	TRBJ2-3	TRBD2	CASSWTSDATDTQYF	TGCGCCAGCAGCTGGACTAGCGATGCCACAGATACGCAGTATTTT
TRBV2	once	TRBJ1-5	.	CASSDHFPYRETQPQHF	TGTGCCAGCAGTGACCACTTCCCGTACAGGGAAACTCAGCCCCAGCATTTT
TRBV5-1	.	TRBJ1-2	.	CASSLQGPGYTF	TGCGCCAGCAGCTTGCAGGGTCCTGGCTACACCTTC
TRBV5-1	.	TRBJ1-1	TRBD1	CASSLDRGPNTEAFF	TGCGCCAGCAGCTTGGACAGGGGGCCTAACACTGAAGCTTTCTTT
TRBV6-5	.	TRBJ1-4	TRBD1	CASSPTGASNEKLFF	TGTGCCAGCAGTCCCACAGGGGCCTCGAATGAAAAACTGTTTTTT
TRBV27	few	TRBJ2-1	TRBD2	CASRSPRTSLYNEQFF	TGTGCCAGCAGGAGTCCGCGGACTAGCCTTTACAATGAGCAGTTCTTC
TRBV24-1	.	TRBJ2-1	TRBD1	CATSETGSSYNEQFF	TGTGCCACCAGTGAGACAGGGAGCTCCTACAATGAGCAGTTCTTC
TRBV13	few	TRBJ1-2	TRBD1	CASSYQTQGENYGYTF	TGTGCCAGCAGCTATCAAACACAGGGGGAGAACTATGGCTACACCTTC
TRBV7-9	.	TRBJ1-2	.	CASSPRANYGYTF	TGTGCCAGCAGCCCCAGGGCGAACTATGGCTACACCTTC
TRBV30	once	TRBJ1-5	.	CAWSSGSNQPQHF	TGTGCCTGGAGTAGCGGGAGCAATCAGCCCCAGCATTTT
TRBV6-5	.	TRBJ2-7	.	CASMLDISSSYEQYF	TGTGCCAGCATGTTGGACATATCGAGCTCCTACGAGCAGTACTTC
TRBV7-6	.	TRBJ1-4	.	CASSLEARVNEKLFF	TGTGCCAGCAGCTTAGAGGCCCGGGTTAATGAAAAACTGTTTTTT
TRBV7-8	.	TRBJ1-2	TRBD1	CASSLARGLGYTF	TGTGCCAGCAGCTTAGCCAGGGGGCTTGGCTACACCTTC
TRBV5-5	.	TRBJ2-7	TRBD1	CASSLWQGVYEQYF	TGTGCCAGCAGCTTGTGGCAGGGGGTCTACGAGCAGTACTTC
TRBV28	.	TRBJ1-3	TRBD1	CASSGDRAYSGNTIYF	TGTGCCAGCAGTGGGGACAGAGCCTACTCTGGAAACACCATATATTTT
TRBV5-1	.	TRBJ2-5	TRBD1	CASRETGGYETQYF	TGCGCCAGCAGGGAGACAGGGGGCTACGAGACCCAGTACTTC
TRBV5-4	.	TRBJ2-1	TRBD1	CASSLDQGAYNEQFF	TGTGCCAGCAGCTTGGACCAGGGGGCTTACAATGAGCAGTTCTTC